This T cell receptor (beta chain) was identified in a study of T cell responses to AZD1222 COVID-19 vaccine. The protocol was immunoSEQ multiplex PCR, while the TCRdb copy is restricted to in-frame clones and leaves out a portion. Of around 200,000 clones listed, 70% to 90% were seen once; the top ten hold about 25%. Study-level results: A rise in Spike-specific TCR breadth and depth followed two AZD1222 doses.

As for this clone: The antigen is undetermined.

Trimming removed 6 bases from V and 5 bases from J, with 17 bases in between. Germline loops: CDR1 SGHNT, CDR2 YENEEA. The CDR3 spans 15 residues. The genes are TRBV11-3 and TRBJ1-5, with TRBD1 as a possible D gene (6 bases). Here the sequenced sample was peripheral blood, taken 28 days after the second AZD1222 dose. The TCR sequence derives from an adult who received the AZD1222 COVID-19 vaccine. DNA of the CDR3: TGTGCCAGCAGTCCTATTCGGGGGGCTCATCAGCCCCAGCATTTT. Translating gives CASSPIRGAHQPQHF.